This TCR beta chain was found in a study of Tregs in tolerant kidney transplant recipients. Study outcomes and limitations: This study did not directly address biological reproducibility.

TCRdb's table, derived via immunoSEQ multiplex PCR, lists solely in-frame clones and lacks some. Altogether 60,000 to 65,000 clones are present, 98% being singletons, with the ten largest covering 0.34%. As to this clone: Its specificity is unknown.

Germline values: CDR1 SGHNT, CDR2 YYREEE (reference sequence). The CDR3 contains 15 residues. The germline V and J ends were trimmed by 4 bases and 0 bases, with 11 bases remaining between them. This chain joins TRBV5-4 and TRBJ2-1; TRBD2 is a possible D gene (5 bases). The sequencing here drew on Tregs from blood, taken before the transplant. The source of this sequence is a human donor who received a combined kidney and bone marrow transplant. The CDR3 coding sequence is TGTGCCAGCAGCCGGGGTTCGGGCTCCTACAATGAGCAGTTCTTC. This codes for CASSRGSGSYNEQFF. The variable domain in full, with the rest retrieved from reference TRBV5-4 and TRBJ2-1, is ETGVTQSPTHLIKTRGQQVTLRCSSQSGHNTVSWYQQALGQGPQFIFQYYREEENGRGNFPPRFSGLQFPNYSSELNVNALELDDSALYLCASSRGSGSYNEQFFGPGTRLTVL.